This T cell receptor (beta chain) comes out of a study of OX40 agonist ivuxolimab in advanced cancers. Study-wide findings and caveats: Patients with a partial response at 0.1-3.0 mg/kg had among the lowest clonal expansion. The antigen specificity of the peripheral T cells (those that were expanded) was not determined.

Produced via immunoSEQ multiplex PCR; TCRdb's table is partial and in-frame only. This table has about 62,000 clones, 70% to 80% appearing once. This clone was counted a few times. The antigen remains undetermined. The sequence came from an adult with an advanced solid tumor such as melanoma, head and neck, liver or kidney cancer. Sample: CD4+ or CD8+ T cells sorted from blood, taken in a trial of the OX40 agonist ivuxolimab.

CDR3 DNA: TGTGCCAGCAGCCGGCTGAGGGGCGGCGGGGGGGCCTACAATGAGCAGTTCTTC. Its protein product is CASSRLRGGGGAYNEQFF. The J gene is TRBJ2-1, the V gene TRBV7-6, with 9 bases identical to TRBD2. V shed 5 bases and J 2 bases; nucleotides not matched to a gene: 13. This CDR3 region has 18 residues. The germline CDR1 and CDR2 sequences are SGHVS and FNYEAQ.